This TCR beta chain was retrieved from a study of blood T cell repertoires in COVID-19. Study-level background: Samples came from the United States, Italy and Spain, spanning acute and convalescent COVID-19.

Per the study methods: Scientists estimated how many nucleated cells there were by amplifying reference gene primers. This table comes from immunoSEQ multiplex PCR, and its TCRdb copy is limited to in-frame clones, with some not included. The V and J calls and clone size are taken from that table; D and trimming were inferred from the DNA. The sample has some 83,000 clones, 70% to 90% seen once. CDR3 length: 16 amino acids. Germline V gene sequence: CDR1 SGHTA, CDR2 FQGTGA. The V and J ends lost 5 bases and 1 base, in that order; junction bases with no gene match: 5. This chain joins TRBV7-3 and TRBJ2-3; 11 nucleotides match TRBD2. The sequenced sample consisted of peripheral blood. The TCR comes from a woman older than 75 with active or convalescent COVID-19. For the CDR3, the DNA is TGTGCCAGCAGCACGTCACTAGCGGGGGGCACAGATACGCAGTATTTT. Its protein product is CASSTSLAGGTDTQYF.